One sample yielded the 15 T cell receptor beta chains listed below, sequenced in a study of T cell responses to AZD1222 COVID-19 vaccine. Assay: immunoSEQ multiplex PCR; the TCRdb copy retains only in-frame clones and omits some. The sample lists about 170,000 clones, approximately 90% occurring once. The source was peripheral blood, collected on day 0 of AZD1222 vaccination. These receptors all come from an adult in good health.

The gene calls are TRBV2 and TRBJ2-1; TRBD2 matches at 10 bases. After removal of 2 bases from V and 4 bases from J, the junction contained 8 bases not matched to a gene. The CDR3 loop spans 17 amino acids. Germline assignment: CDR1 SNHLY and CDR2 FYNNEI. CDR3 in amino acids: CASSEFAGLASYNEQFF. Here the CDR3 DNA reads TGTGCCAGCAGTGAATTCGCGGGACTAGCGTCTTACAATGAGCAGTTCTTC.

The CDR3 loop reads CASDSTPGGYGYTF. DNA of the CDR3: TGTGCCAGCGATTCTACCCCGGGGGGCTATGGCTACACCTTC. The V and J genes are TRBV6-5 and TRBJ1-2; possibly TRBD1 for D (5 bases). Germline V gene sequence: CDR1 MNHEY, CDR2 SVGAGI. Trimming removed 8 bases from V and 4 bases from J, with 17 bases in between. This CDR3 region has 14 residues.

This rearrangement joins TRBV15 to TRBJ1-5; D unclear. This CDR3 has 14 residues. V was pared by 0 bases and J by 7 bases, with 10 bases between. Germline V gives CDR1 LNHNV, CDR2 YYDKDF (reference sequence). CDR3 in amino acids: CATSRDFSLQPQHF. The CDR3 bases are TGTGCCACCAGCAGAGATTTTTCCCTACAGCCCCAGCATTTT.

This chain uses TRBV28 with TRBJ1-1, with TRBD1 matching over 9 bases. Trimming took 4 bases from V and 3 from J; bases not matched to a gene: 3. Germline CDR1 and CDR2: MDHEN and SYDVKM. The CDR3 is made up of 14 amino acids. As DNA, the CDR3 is TGTGCCAGCAGTTCGACAGGGGGGGACACTGAAGCTTTCTTT. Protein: CASSSTGGDTEAFF.

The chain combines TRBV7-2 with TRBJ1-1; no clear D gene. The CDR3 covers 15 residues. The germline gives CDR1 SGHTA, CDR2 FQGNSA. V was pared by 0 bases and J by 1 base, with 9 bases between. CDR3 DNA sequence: TGTGCCAGCAGCTTAGCTAGAGGGTCGAACACTGAAGCTTTCTTT. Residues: CASSLARGSNTEAFF.

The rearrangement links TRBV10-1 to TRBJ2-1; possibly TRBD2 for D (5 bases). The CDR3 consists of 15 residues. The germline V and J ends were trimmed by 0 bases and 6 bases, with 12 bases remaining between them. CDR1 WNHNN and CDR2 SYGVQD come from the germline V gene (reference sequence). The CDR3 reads CASSESVGGLNEQFF. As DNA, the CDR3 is TGCGCCAGCAGTGAGTCGGTAGGAGGCCTCAATGAGCAGTTCTTC.

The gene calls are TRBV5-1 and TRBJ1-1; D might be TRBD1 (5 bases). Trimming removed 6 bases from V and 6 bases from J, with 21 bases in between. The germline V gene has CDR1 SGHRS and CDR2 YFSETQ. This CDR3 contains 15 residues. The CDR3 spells CASKTPKEGMAEAFF. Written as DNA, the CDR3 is TGCGCCAGCAAGACTCCCAAAGAGGGGATGGCTGAAGCTTTCTTT.

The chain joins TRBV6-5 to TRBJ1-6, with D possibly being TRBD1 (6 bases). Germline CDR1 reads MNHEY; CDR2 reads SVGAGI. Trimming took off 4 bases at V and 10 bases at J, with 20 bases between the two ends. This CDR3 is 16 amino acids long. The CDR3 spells CASSSGRTAIRSPLHF. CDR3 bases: TGTGCCAGCAGTTCGGGAAGGACAGCTATTCGCTCACCCCTCCACTTT.

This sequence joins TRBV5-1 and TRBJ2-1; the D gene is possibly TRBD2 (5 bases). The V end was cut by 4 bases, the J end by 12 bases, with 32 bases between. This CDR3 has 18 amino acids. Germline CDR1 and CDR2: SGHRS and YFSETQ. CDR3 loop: CASSDAFGNKDVPVGQFF. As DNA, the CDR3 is TGCGCCAGCAGCGACGCATTCGGGAACAAGGATGTACCGGTGGGGCAGTTCTTC.

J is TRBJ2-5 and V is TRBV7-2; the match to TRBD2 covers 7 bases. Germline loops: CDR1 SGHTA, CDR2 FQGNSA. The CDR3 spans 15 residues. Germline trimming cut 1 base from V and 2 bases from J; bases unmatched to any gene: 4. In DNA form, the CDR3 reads TGTGCCAGCAGCTTAGATCCAGCGGGGCAAGAGACCCAGTACTTC. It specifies CASSLDPAGQETQYF. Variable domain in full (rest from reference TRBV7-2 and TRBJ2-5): GAGVSQSPSNKVTEKGKDVELRCDPISGHTALYWYRQSLGQGLEFLIYFQGNSAPDKSGLPSDRFSAERTGGSVSTLTIQRTQQEDSAVYLCASSLDPAGQETQYFGPGTRLLVL.

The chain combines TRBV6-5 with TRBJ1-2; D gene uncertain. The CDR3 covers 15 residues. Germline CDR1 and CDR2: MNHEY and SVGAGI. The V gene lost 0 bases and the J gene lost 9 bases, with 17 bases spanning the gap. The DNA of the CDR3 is TGTGCCAGCAGTTACTCGGGAGGGCCTATGAGGAGCTACACCTTC. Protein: CASSYSGGPMRSYTF.

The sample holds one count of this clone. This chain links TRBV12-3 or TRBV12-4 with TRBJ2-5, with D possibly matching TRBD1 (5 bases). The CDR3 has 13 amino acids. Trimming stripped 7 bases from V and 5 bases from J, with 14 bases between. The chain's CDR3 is CASTAGSWETQYF. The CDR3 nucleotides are TGTGCCAGCACTGCAGGGTCTTGGGAGACCCAGTACTTC.

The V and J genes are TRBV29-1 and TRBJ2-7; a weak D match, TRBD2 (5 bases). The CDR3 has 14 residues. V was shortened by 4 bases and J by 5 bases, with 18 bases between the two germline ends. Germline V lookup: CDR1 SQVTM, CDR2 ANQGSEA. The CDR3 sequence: CSVVPGAEGHEQYF. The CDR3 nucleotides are TGCAGCGTTGTCCCTGGAGCTGAGGGCCACGAGCAGTACTTC.

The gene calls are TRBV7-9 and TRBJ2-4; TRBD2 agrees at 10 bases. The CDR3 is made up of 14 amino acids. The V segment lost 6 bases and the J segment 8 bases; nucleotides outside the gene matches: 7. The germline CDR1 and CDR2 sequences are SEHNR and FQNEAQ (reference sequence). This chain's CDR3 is CASSYSGGSDIQYF. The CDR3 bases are TGTGCCAGCAGTTATAGCGGGGGGTCTGACATTCAGTACTTC.

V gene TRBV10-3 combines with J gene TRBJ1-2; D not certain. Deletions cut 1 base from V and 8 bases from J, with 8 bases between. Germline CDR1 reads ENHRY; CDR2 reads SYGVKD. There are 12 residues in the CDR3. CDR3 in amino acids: CAISEYEGGYTF. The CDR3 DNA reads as TGTGCCATCAGTGAGTATGAAGGGGGCTACACCTTC.